The 17 T cell receptor beta chains presented below share a single source sample, sequenced in a study of blood T cell repertoires in COVID-19. TCRdb's copy holds only in-frame clones and misses some; the assay was immunoSEQ multiplex PCR. The profile shows 150,000 to 200,000 clones, around 80% of them singletons. Sequencing input: PBMCs or T cells enriched from blood (not recorded which). The receptors were sampled from a middle-aged man who had recovered from COVID-19.

The chain employs TRBV4-1 and TRBJ1-6; D is uncertain. Germline V lookup: CDR1 MGHRA, CDR2 YSYEKL. The germline V and J ends were trimmed by 0 bases and 9 bases, with 9 bases remaining between them. This CDR3 comprises 14 residues. The CDR3 DNA follows: TGCGCCAGCAGCCAAGAGAGCAGGTCTTCACCCCTCCACTTT. Its translation: CASSQESRSSPLHF.

The V and J genes are TRBV6-5 and TRBJ1-2; 8 bases match TRBD1. Germline-derived CDR1 and CDR2 are MNHEY and SVGAGI. V shed 8 bases, J shed 4 bases, and the junction held 6 bases outside the gene matches. There are 13 residues in the CDR3. Here the CDR3 DNA reads TGTGCCAGCCCCCCCGACAGGGGCTATGGCTACACCTTC. Its protein product is CASPPDRGYGYTF.

For the CDR3, the DNA is TGTGCCAGCAGGCCCGGGACACGAGGAGAAAAACTGTTTTTT. Its translation: CASRPGTRGEKLFF. The V gene is TRBV7-6, the J gene TRBJ1-4; D possibly corresponds to TRBD1 (6 bases). Trimming removed 6 bases from V and 8 bases from J, with 16 bases in between. From germline, CDR1 is SGHVS and CDR2 FNYEAQ. This CDR3 region has 14 residues.

This chain joins TRBV3-1 (or the pseudogene TRBV3-2) and TRBJ2-1, with 14 positions matching TRBD2. Germline V gives CDR1 LGHDT, CDR2 YNNKEL (reference sequence). This CDR3 is built from 18 residues. With 6 bases clipped from V and 0 bases from J, the junction kept 7 bases outside the gene matches. CDR3 loop: CASRTTSGGAISYNEQFF. DNA of the CDR3: TGTGCCAGCAGAACGACTAGCGGGGGGGCCATCTCCTACAATGAGCAGTTCTTC.

The chain is built from TRBV3-1 (or the pseudogene TRBV3-2) and TRBJ1-5, with 7 nucleotides matching TRBD1. CDR1 is LGHDT, CDR2 YNNKEL, per germline (reference sequence). CDR3 length: 18 amino acids. V shed 0 bases, J shed 6 bases, and the junction held 14 bases outside the gene matches. CDR3 DNA: TGTGCCAGCAGCCAAGACTCAGGGGGTGTCATTCAGAGTCAGCCCCAGCATTTT. Amino acids: CASSQDSGGVIQSQPQHF.

V gene TRBV19 combines with J gene TRBJ1-2, with D uncertain. This CDR3 is built from 14 residues. From germline, CDR1 is LNHDA and CDR2 SQIVND (reference sequence). The ends were cut back, 6 bases at V and 4 bases at J, with 15 bases in the middle. The CDR3 reads CASRPEVWSYGYTF. The CDR3 DNA follows: TGTGCCAGTAGACCCGAGGTGTGGAGCTATGGCTACACCTTC.

The table lists this clone with a count of one. The chain links TRBV18 to TRBJ2-3; 8 nucleotides line up with TRBD1. The V gene's germline CDR1 is KGHSH and CDR2 LQKENI. V lost 3 bases and J lost 3; bases outside the gene matches: 8. The CDR3 consists of 16 residues. CDR3 coding DNA: TGTGCCAGCTCACCTTCGGACAGGGCGGGTACAGATACGCAGTATTTT. Protein product: CASSPSDRAGTDTQYF.

This rearrangement joins TRBV10-3 to TRBJ2-5; no firm D call. Germline assignment: CDR1 ENHRY and CDR2 SYGVKD. Trimming removed 8 bases from V and 5 bases from J, with 18 bases in between. The CDR3 consists of 14 residues. The CDR3 is CAIARTGGAETQYF. As DNA, the CDR3 is TGTGCCATCGCAAGAACTGGTGGAGCGGAGACCCAGTACTTC.

This clone was recorded a few times. This chain uses TRBV9 with TRBJ1-3; no definite D call. This CDR3 comprises 17 residues. V was shortened by 5 bases and J by 3 bases, with 21 bases between the two germline ends. Germline lookup yields CDR1 SGDLS and CDR2 YYNGEE. CDR3 residues: CASRVSPRGANGNTIYF. CDR3 coding DNA: TGTGCCAGCAGGGTCTCCCCCAGAGGAGCTAATGGAAACACCATATATTTT.

The chain recombines TRBV3-1 (or the pseudogene TRBV3-2) with TRBJ1-5, with D hard to call. The V gene lost 4 bases and the J gene lost 1 base, with 20 bases spanning the gap. Germline-derived CDR1 and CDR2 are LGHDT and YNNKEL (reference sequence). The CDR3 extends over 18 amino acids. The CDR3 protein is CASSPTHNRRVSNQPQHF. The CDR3 bases are TGTGCCAGCAGCCCTACCCACAACCGACGGGTGAGCAATCAGCCCCAGCATTTT.

On this clone: Sequence at one end of the junction differs from germline and may be a read error. The chain couples TRBV15 to TRBJ1-1; D perhaps matches TRBD1 (6 bases). CDR1 LNHNV and CDR2 YYDKDF come from the germline V gene (reference sequence). The CDR3 spans 15 residues. For the CDR3, the DNA is TGTGCCACCCGCAGGTCGGGGGGGGCGGACACTGAAGCTTTCTTT. Translated, it gives CATRRSGGADTEAFF.

This clone showed up just a few times. The J gene is TRBJ1-2, the V gene TRBV12-5, with D perhaps matching TRBD1 (5 bases). Germline V gene data show CDR1 as LGHNT and CDR2 as FRNRAP. The CDR3 runs 16 residues. Between the trimmed V and J ends, which lost 5 bases and 1 base, there was a span of 17 bases. The CDR3 protein is CASGPDPGTVNYGYTF. The DNA of the CDR3 is TGTGCTAGTGGTCCTGACCCCGGGACTGTTAACTATGGCTACACCTTC.

V is TRBV10-3 and J is TRBJ2-2; tentatively, D is TRBD2 (5 bases). Per the germline V gene, CDR1 is ENHRY and CDR2 is SYGVKD. V was clipped by 7 bases and J by 2 bases, with 11 bases between them. The CDR3 is made up of 14 amino acids. DNA for the CDR3: TGTGCCATCAACCCGGGATCTAACACCGGGGAGCTGTTTTTT. Translating it yields CAINPGSNTGELFF.

This clone has ten or more counts. The rearrangement joins TRBV7-3 to TRBJ2-3; 11 nucleotides align to TRBD2. Germline V gene data show CDR1 as SGHTA and CDR2 as FQGTGA. This CDR3 spans 17 amino acids. The V segment lost 3 bases and the J segment 5 bases; nucleotides outside the gene matches: 10. For the CDR3, the DNA is TGTGCCAGCAGCTTCCTCCCTAGCGGGGGGAGACAAGATACGCAGTATTTT. This gives the protein CASSFLPSGGRQDTQYF.

The chain joins TRBV30 to TRBJ1-2; the D is unclear. The germline gives CDR1 GTSNPN, CDR2 SVGIG (reference sequence). The CDR3 extends over 14 amino acids. The V end lost 1 base, the J end lost 8 bases, and 17 bases lay between the germline ends. The CDR3 region is CAWSALQLNEGYTF. The CDR3 nucleotides are TGTGCCTGGAGTGCCCTACAGCTAAATGAAGGCTACACCTTC.

The chain carries TRBV18 and TRBJ2-5, with 12 bases that match TRBD2. The CDR3 sequence is 16 residues long. Per germline, CDR1 KGHSH and CDR2 LQKENI. J gave up 1 base and V 2 bases, and 2 bases lay outside the gene matches. The CDR3 reads CASSPRTSGVQETQYF. Written as DNA, the CDR3 is TGTGCCAGCTCACCAAGGACTAGCGGGGTCCAAGAGACCCAGTACTTC.

This clone was detected only a few times. The J gene is TRBJ1-2, the V gene TRBV6-5, with a weak D call TRBD1 (6 bases). Trimming stripped 6 bases from V and 4 bases from J, with 9 bases between. Germline CDR1 MNHEY, CDR2 SVGAGI. The CDR3 runs to 12 residues. Here the CDR3 reads CASRPDSYGYTF. The CDR3 region has the DNA TGTGCCAGCAGGCCGGACAGCTATGGCTACACCTTC.